A single sample gave rise to the 19 T cell receptor beta chains below, sequenced in a study of regulatory T cells in long-lasting Graves disease (dated by TCRdb to the early 2020s). The sample's time point label is to be understood as: newly diagnosed GD, antithyroid drugs for less than 3 months. For both TCR sequencing and RNA sequencing, RNA was extracted from PBMCs in TRIzol. Library generation was performed with multiplex PCR. Sequencer: Illumina HiSeq 4000. TCR beta libraries were built with iRepertoire HTBI primers and Arm-PCR amplification of CDR3 regions. In TCRdb, the public reads were trimmed at Q25 with fastp and aligned with MiXCR, with productive beta chains retained. Under each unique CDR3 protein, matching rows form one entry showing the most common genes and DNA. This sample is represented by 370,000 or so distinct CDR3 sequences; roughly 16% of them were singletons. The ten largest make up 20% to 25% of the sample.

These records were also assigned to another study, of T cells in Graves' hyperthyroidism and ophthalmopathy.

The sequencing here drew on peripheral blood mononuclear cells (PBMCs), taken at new diagnosis, from a patient treated with antithyroid drugs. These TCRs come from a woman under 30 with Graves disease. Donor details come from another sample of the same person, matched by shared clones.

This clonotype showed up many times. This chain links TRBV28 with TRBJ2-2; TRBD2 is a possible D gene (6 bases). CDR1 and CDR2 (germline): MDHEN, SYDVKM. V dropped 11 bases and J dropped 2 bases, with 12 bases sitting between them. This CDR3 spans 13 amino acids. The CDR3 DNA is TGTGCCGACCGGGACTCAAACACCGGGGAGCTGTTTTTT. It codes for CADRDSNTGELFF. The full variable domain, with the rest looked up from reference TRBV28 and TRBJ2-2, is DVKVTQSSRYLVKRTGEKVFLECVQDMDHENMFWYRQDPGLGLRLIYFSYDVKMKEKGDIPEGYSVSREKKERFSLILESASTNQTSMYLCADRDSNTGELFFGEGSRLTVL.

There are many counts of this clonotype. The rearrangement links TRBV28 to TRBJ2-1; 10 bases are a match to TRBD2. The CDR3 covers 14 residues. The V gene end was trimmed by 5 bases and the J gene end by 10 bases; junction bases not matched to a gene: 8. CDR1 and CDR2 (germline): MDHEN, SYDVKM. Written as DNA, the CDR3 is TGTGCCAGCAGTGAGCTAGCGGGAGTAAACGAGCAGTTCTTC. Its translation: CASSELAGVNEQFF.

This clonotype appeared many times. The rearrangement uses TRBV7-3 and TRBJ2-1; 14 nucleotides agree with TRBD2. Germline lookup yields CDR1 SGHTA and CDR2 FQGTGA. The V gene end was trimmed by 1 base and the J gene end by 10 bases; junction bases not matched to a gene: 9. There are 17 residues in the CDR3. CDR3 protein: CASSLKGGLAGVWEQFF. The CDR3 nucleotides read TGTGCCAGCAGCTTAAAGGGGGGACTAGCGGGAGTTTGGGAGCAGTTCTTC.

This clonotype was seen at least ten times. This chain links TRBV11-2 with TRBJ2-1, with 7 bases aligning to TRBD1. V dropped 5 bases and J dropped 7; count of bases not matched to a gene: 8. The CDR3 consists of 14 residues. Germline lookup yields CDR1 SGHAT and CDR2 FQNNGV. This CDR3 reads CASSPDRAINEQFF. CDR3 nucleotides: TGTGCCAGCAGCCCAGACAGGGCGATTAATGAGCAGTTCTTC.

The CDR3 here is CAGGRWLPTSGGTYNEQFF. As DNA, the CDR3 is TGTGCCGGAGGACGTTGGCTCCCGACTAGCGGGGGGACCTACAATGAGCAGTTCTTC. This chain uses TRBV30 with TRBJ2-1; 13 bases agree with TRBD2. CDR1 and CDR2 (germline): GTSNPN, SVGIG (reference sequence). V gave up 8 bases and J gave up 2 bases; unmatched junction bases: 18. The CDR3 loop spans 19 amino acids. The whole variable domain, remainder taken from reference TRBV30 and TRBJ2-1, is SQTIHQWPATLVQPVGSPLSLECTVEGTSNPNLYWYRQAAGRGLQLLFYSVGIGQISSEVPQNLSASRPQDRQFILSSKKLLLSDSGFYLCAGGRWLPTSGGTYNEQFFGPGTRLTVL.

This clonotype was recorded once. A much larger clone lies one base from this, so it may be a read error. The chain links TRBV7-9 to TRBJ2-1, with 9 nucleotides matching TRBD2. Germline V gives CDR1 SEHNR, CDR2 FQNEAQ (reference sequence). This CDR3 contains 14 residues. This chain's CDR3 is CASSLRREGGERFF. Written as DNA, the CDR3 is TGTGCCAGCAGCTTACGGCGGGAGGGAGGTGAGCGGTTCTTC.

The rearrangement uses TRBV20-1 and TRBJ1-2; D unclear. Per germline, CDR1 DFQATT and CDR2 SNEGSKA (reference sequence). The V and J ends lost 1 base and 1 base respectively, with 16 bases between them. The CDR3 totals 16 residues. The chain's CDR3 is CSARAPSGRNNYGYTF. The CDR3 DNA reads as TGCAGTGCTAGAGCCCCTTCAGGACGGAATAACTATGGCTACACCTTC.

This clonotype was recorded a few times. The chain employs TRBV7-2 and TRBJ1-1; D remains ambiguous. This CDR3 is 12 amino acids long. Germline lookup yields CDR1 SGHTA and CDR2 FQGNSA. The germline V and J ends were trimmed by 5 bases and 0 bases, with 4 bases remaining between them. The CDR3 protein is CASSALNTEAFF. The CDR3 nucleotides are TGTGCCAGCAGCGCATTGAACACTGAAGCTTTCTTT. Variable domain in full (rest from reference TRBV7-2 and TRBJ1-1): GAGVSQSPSNKVTEKGKDVELRCDPISGHTALYWYRQSLGQGLEFLIYFQGNSAPDKSGLPSDRFSAERTGGSVSTLTIQRTQQEDSAVYLCASSALNTEAFFGQGTRLTVV.

At least ten counts were recorded for this clonotype. The chain uses TRBV5-6 and TRBJ2-5; D may be TRBD1 (6 bases). Germline CDR1 and CDR2: SGHDT and YYEEEE. The CDR3 is 14 residues long. V dropped 3 bases and J dropped 2 bases, with 11 bases sitting between them. This CDR3 reads CASSSLDSQETQYF. The DNA for the CDR3 is TGTGCCAGCAGCTCCTTGGACAGTCAAGAGACCCAGTACTTC.

About this clonotype itself: Given a much more abundant clone one base away, this may be a read error. The chain is built from TRBV28 and TRBJ1-2; D gene ambiguous. Germline assignment: CDR1 MDHEN and CDR2 SYDVKM. CDR3 size: 12 residues. The CDR3 nucleotides are TGTACCAGCACTGGCAGCCTCTATGGCTACACCTTC. Encoded protein: CTSTGSLYGYTF.

Note on this clonotype: It differs at one base from a far larger clone, so likely a read error. The rearrangement joins TRBV7-2 to TRBJ2-7, with TRBD1 matching 10 bases. This CDR3 contains 16 residues. Germline CDR1 SGHTA, CDR2 FQGNSA. The CDR3 DNA reads as TGTGCCAGCAGCCAAAGTCGGGGACAGGGGATGAGCGAGCGGTACTTC. Translating it yields CASSQSRGQGMSERYF.

This clonotype has just one count. This chain links TRBV7-9 with TRBJ2-7; 8 bases are shared with TRBD1. The CDR3 spans 16 residues. The junction had 7 bases not matched to a gene; V was cut back by 2 bases and J by 1 base. Germline CDR1 and CDR2: SEHNR and FQNEAQ (reference sequence). DNA for the CDR3: TGTGCCAGCAGCTTACCTGCCGGGACAGGATCCTACGAGCAGTACTTC. Amino acids: CASSLPAGTGSYEQYF.

This clonotype came up many times. The chain is built from TRBV2 and TRBJ1-4; a weak D match, TRBD1 (5 bases). The CDR3 loop spans 15 amino acids. Trimming pared 2 bases from V and 7 bases from J, leaving 14 bases between. Germline CDR1 SNHLY, CDR2 FYNNEI. DNA for the CDR3: TGTGCCAGCAGTGAACAGGGAAGAAGGAGTGAAAAACTGTTTTTT. Residues: CASSEQGRRSEKLFF. Supplemented by reference TRBV2 and TRBJ1-4, the full variable domain reads EPEVTQTPSHQVTQMGQEVILRCVPISNHLYFYWYRQILGQKVEFLVSFYNNEISEKSEIFDDQFSVERPDGSNFTLKIRSTKLEDSAMYFCASSEQGRRSEKLFFGSGTQLSVL.

This clonotype occurred many times. This rearrangement joins TRBV6-1 to TRBJ1-2, with a tentative D call TRBD1 (5 bases). Germline V gene sequence: CDR1 MNHNS, CDR2 SASEGT. V was trimmed by 2 bases and J by 8 bases, leaving 15 bases between them. The CDR3 loop spans 14 amino acids. CDR3 region: CASSESPGLYGYTF. Written as DNA, the CDR3 is TGTGCCAGCAGTGAATCCCCGGGACTATACGGCTACACCTTC.

This clonotype was seen many times. This rearrangement joins TRBV2 to TRBJ2-3; unclear D gene. The CDR3 length is 14 residues. Trimming pared 3 bases from V and 5 bases from J, leaving 12 bases between. Looked up from germline, CDR1 is SNHLY and CDR2 is FYNNEI. CDR3 residues: CASSEDQLGDTQYF. For the CDR3, the DNA is TGTGCCAGCAGTGAGGACCAGTTGGGAGATACGCAGTATTTT.

This clonotype was counted at least ten times. The chain has TRBV5-1 and TRBJ2-7, with D perhaps TRBD1 or TRBD2 (5 bases each). This CDR3 is built from 15 residues. Trimming removed 6 bases at V and 5 bases at J, with 21 bases between. CDR1 and CDR2 from the germline V gene are SGHRS and YFSETQ. As DNA, the CDR3 is TGCGCCAGCACCTCAGACGGGACCCCCGGGGACGAGCAGTACTTC. This gives the protein CASTSDGTPGDEQYF.

This clonotype was detected many times. V gene TRBV14 combines with J gene TRBJ1-1; the match to TRBD1 covers 8 bases. The J segment lost 7 bases and the V segment lost 3 bases, leaving 7 bases of the junction unmatched. The CDR3 has 14 residues. Germline assignment: CDR1 SGHDN and CDR2 FVKESK. The chain's CDR3 is CASSHLQGAGEAFF. DNA for the CDR3: TGTGCCAGCAGCCACCTGCAGGGGGCTGGTGAAGCTTTCTTT. The variable domain in full, completed from reference TRBV14 and TRBJ1-1, reads EAGVTQFPSHSVIEKGQTVTLRCDPISGHDNLYWYRRVMGKEIKFLLHFVKESKQDESGMPNNRFLAERTGGTYSTLKVQPAELEDSGVYFCASSHLQGAGEAFFGQGTRLTVV.

In its sample, this clonotype was seen many times. The CDR3 here is CASNYRDTEAFF. CDR3 bases: TGTGCCAGCAATTACAGGGACACTGAAGCTTTCTTT. The chain employs TRBV2 and TRBJ1-1, with D maybe TRBD1 (6 bases). The length of the CDR3 is 12 residues. The V end lost 7 bases, the J end lost 3 bases, and 9 bases lay between the germline ends. Germline loops: CDR1 SNHLY, CDR2 FYNNEI.

This clonotype has a count of ten or more. CDR3: CASNLADYGYTF. CDR3 nucleotides: TGTGCCAGCAATCTGGCAGACTATGGCTACACCTTC. This sequence joins TRBV2 and TRBJ1-2, with no clear D. The CDR3 extends over 12 amino acids. Germline V lookup: CDR1 SNHLY, CDR2 FYNNEI. The germline V and J ends were trimmed by 7 bases and 3 bases, with 9 bases remaining between them.